These 3 T cell receptor beta chains share one sample of origin, sequenced in a study of blood T cell repertoires in COVID-19. Sequenced by immunoSEQ multiplex PCR; TCRdb stores in-frame clones only, minus some. There are under 300,000 clones in the sample; less than 85% occur only once, and 4.5% to 6% lies in the top ten. The sequencing sample was made of peripheral blood. The receptors shown here come from a woman aged 80 or over with active or convalescent COVID-19.

The J gene is TRBJ2-1, the V gene TRBV9; 14 positions agree with TRBD2. The germline CDR1 and CDR2 sequences are SGDLS and YYNGEE. CDR3 size: 17 residues. V dropped 4 bases and J dropped 1; count of bases not matched to a gene: 4. The CDR3 DNA reads TGTGCCAGCAGCCCGGGACTAGCGGGGGAGTCCTACAATGAGCAGTTCTTC. Amino acid sequence: CASSPGLAGESYNEQFF.

The sample holds one count of this clone. This rearrangement joins TRBV6-1 to TRBJ1-1, with D unclear. Germline CDR1 reads MNHNS; CDR2 reads SASEGT. The ends were cut back, 0 bases at V and 4 bases at J, with 6 bases in the middle. CDR3 size: 13 residues. CDR3 in amino acids: CASSEAYGTEAFF. The CDR3 DNA is TGTGCCAGCAGTGAAGCTTACGGCACTGAAGCTTTCTTT.

This chain connects TRBV30 to TRBJ1-2; maybe TRBD1 (5 bases). Trimming took 3 bases from V and 4 from J, leaving 12 bases between them. Germline V gene lookup returns CDR1 GTSNPN and CDR2 SVGIG (reference sequence). This CDR3 has 13 amino acids. The CDR3 loop is CAWSGRDGYGYTF. In nucleotides, the CDR3 is TGTGCCTGGAGCGGGAGGGACGGCTATGGCTACACCTTC.